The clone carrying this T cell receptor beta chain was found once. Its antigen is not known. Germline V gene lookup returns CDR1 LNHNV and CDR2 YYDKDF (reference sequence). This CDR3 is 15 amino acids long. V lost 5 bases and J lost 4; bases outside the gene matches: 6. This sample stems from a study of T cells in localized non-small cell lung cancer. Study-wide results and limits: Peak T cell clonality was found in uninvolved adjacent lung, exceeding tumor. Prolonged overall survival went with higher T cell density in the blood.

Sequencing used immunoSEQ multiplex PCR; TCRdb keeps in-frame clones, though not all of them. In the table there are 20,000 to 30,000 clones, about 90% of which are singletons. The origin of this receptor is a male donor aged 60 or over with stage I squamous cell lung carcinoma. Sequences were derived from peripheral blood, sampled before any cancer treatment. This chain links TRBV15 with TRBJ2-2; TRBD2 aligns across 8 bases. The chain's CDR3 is CATSWGLVSTGELFF. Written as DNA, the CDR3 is TGTGCCACCAGCTGGGGACTAGTTAGCACCGGGGAGCTGTTTTTT.